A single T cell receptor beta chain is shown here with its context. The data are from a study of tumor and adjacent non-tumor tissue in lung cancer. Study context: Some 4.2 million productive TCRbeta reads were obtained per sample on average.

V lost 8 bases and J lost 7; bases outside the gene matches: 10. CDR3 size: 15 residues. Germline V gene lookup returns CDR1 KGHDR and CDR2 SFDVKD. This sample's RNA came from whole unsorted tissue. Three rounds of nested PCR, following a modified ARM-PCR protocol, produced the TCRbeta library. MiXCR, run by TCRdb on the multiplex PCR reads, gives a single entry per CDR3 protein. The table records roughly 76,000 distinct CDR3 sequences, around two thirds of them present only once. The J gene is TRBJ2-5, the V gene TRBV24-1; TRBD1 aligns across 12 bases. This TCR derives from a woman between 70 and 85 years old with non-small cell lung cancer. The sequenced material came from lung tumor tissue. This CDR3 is CATNVGTGGSGTQYF. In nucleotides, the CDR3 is TGTGCCACCAATGTGGGGACAGGGGGCAGCGGGACCCAGTACTTC.